This TCR beta chain was obtained from a study of T cells in women clearing cervical HPV infection. Study-wide background: Controls gave blood once infection was undetectable; cases at lesion identification.

Per the germline V gene, CDR1 is DFQATT and CDR2 is SNEGSKA (reference sequence). The CDR3 is made up of 16 amino acids. V was clipped by 0 bases and J by 2 bases, with 14 bases between them. Clones were sequenced by immunoSEQ multiplex PCR, and TCRdb holds only the in-frame ones, with some missing. In total, the table holds approximately 35,000 clones. With respect to this clone: The CDR3 end is not reached by the read, which stops 3 residues before it; the germline J gene fills it in.

The chain combines TRBV20-1 with TRBJ2-1, with D possibly TRBD1 on 5 matching bases. The TCR comes from a woman aged 18 to 75 with a cervical HPV16 infection that either progressed to CIN3+ or cleared (not recorded which). Sequencing was done on a sample of blood buffy coat. The DNA read from the CDR3 is TGCAGTGCTAGAGATTTAGGGGAAAGTCCCTACAATGAG. This codes for CSARDLGESPYNE. The whole CDR3 protein reads CSARDLGESPYNEQFF.